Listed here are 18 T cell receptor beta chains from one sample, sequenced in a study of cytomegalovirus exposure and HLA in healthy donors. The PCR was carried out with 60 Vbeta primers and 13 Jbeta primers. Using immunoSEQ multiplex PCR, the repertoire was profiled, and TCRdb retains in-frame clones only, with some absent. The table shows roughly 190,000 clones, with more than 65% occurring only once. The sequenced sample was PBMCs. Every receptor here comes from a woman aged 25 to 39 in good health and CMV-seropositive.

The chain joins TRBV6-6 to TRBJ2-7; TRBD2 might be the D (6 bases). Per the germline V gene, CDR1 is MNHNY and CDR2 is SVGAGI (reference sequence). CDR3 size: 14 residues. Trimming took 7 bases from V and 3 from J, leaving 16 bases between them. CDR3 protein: CASNRLVGGYEQYF. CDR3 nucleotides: TGTGCCAGCAACAGACTAGTGGGCGGCTACGAGCAGTACTTC.

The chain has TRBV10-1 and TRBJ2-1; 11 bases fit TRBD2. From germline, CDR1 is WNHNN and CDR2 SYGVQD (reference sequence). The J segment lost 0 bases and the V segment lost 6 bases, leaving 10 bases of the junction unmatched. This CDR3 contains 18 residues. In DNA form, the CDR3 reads TGCGCCAGCAGAGGGGGACTAGCGGCTTTACGCTCCTACAATGAGCAGTTCTTC. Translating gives CASRGGLAALRSYNEQFF.

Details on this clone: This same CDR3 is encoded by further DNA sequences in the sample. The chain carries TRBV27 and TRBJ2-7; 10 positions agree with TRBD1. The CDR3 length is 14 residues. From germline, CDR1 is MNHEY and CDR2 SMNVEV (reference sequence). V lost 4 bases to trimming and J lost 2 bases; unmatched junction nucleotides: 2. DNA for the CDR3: TGTGCCAGCAGTTCTGGACAGGGGGCCTACGAGCAGTACTTC. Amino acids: CASSSGQGAYEQYF.

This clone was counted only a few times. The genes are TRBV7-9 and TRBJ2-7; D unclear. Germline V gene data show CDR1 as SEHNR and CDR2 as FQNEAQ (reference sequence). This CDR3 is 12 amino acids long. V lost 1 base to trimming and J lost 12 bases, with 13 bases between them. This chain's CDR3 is CASSLVGRERYF. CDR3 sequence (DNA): TGTGCCAGCAGCTTAGTGGGCCGAGAACGGTACTTC.

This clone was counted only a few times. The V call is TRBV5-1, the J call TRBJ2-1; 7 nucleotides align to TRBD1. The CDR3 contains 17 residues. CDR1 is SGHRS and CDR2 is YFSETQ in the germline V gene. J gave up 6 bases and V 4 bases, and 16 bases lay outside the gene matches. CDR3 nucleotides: TGCGCCAGCAGCCCACAACGACAGGGATTGGGTCTCAATGAGCAGTTCTTC. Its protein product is CASSPQRQGLGLNEQFF.

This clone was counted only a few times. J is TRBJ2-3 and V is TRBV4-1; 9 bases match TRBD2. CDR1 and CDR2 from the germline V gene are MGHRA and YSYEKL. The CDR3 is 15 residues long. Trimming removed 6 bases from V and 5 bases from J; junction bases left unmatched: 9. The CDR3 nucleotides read TGCGCCAGCAGATCTTTAGCGGGAGCAAGAGATACGCAGTATTTT. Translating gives CASRSLAGARDTQYF.

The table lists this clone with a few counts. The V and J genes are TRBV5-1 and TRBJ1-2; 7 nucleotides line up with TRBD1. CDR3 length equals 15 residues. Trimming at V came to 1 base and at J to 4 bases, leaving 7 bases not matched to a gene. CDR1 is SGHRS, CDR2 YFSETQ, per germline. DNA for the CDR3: TGCGCCAGCAGCTTGAGGACAGGAGGGGGCTATGGCTACACCTTC. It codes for CASSLRTGGGYGYTF.

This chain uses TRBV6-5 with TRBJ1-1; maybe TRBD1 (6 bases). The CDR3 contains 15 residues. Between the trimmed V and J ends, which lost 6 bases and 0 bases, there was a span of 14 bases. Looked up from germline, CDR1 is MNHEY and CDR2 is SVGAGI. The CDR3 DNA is TGTGCCAGCAGCCCCCGGGACACCATGAACACTGAAGCTTTCTTT. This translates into CASSPRDTMNTEAFF.

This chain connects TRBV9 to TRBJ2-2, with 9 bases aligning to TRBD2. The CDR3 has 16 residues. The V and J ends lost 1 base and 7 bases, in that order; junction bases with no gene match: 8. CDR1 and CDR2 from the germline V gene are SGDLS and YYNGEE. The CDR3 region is CASSVSSSGIIGELFF. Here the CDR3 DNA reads TGTGCCAGCAGCGTATCTTCTAGCGGGATCATCGGGGAGCTGTTTTTT.

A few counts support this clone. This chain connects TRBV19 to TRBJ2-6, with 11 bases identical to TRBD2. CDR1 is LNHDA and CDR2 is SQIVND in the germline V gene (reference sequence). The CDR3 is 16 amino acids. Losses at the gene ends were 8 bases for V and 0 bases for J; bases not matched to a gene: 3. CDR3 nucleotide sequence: TGTGCCAGTTTAGGGACTAGCGGCTCTGGGGCCAACGTCCTGACTTTC. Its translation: CASLGTSGSGANVLTF.

The CDR3 coding sequence is TGTGCCAGCAGCCTCCTGGTATCAGGAAATAATGGCTACACCTTC. It specifies CASSLLVSGNNGYTF. The rearrangement uses TRBV9 and TRBJ1-2; D is undetermined. This CDR3 region has 15 residues. Germline CDR1 SGDLS, CDR2 YYNGEE. Trimming took off 4 bases at V and 6 bases at J, with 19 bases between the two ends.

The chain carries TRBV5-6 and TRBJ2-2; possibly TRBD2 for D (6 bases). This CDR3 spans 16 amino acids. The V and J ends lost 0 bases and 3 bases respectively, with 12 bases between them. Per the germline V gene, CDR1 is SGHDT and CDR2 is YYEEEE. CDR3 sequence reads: CASSLGLVGDTGELFF. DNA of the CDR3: TGTGCCAGCAGCTTGGGACTAGTCGGCGACACCGGGGAGCTGTTTTTT.

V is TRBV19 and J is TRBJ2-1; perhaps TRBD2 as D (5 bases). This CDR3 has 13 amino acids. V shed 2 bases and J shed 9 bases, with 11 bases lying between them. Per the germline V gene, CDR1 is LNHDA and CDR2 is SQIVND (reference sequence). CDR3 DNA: TGTGCCAGTAGTATAAGTGGGAGCGGTGAGCAGTTCTTC. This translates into CASSISGSGEQFF.

The CDR3 DNA reads as TGTGCCAGCACAGGGGGGCGGACTGAAGCTTTCTTT. As protein: CASTGGRTEAFF. The genes are TRBV6-1 and TRBJ1-1, with TRBD1 matching over 7 bases. CDR1 and CDR2 (germline): MNHNS, SASEGT. The CDR3 contains 12 residues. V lost 7 bases to trimming and J lost 5 bases; unmatched junction nucleotides: 4.

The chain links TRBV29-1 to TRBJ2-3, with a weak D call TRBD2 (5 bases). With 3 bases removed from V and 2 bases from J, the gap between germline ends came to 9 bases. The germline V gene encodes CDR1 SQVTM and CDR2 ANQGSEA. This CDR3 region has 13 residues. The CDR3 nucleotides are TGCAGCGTTGAGGTGGGAGACACAGATACGCAGTATTTT. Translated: CSVEVGDTDTQYF.

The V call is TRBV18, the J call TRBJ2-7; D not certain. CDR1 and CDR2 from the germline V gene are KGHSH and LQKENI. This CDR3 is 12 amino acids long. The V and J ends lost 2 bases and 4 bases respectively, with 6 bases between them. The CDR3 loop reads CASSPKEYEQYF. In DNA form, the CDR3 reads TGTGCCAGCTCACCAAAGGAGTACGAGCAGTACTTC. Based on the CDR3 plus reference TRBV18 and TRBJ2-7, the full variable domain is NAGVMQNPRHLVRRRGQEARLRCSPMKGHSHVYWYRQLPEEGLKFMVYLQKENIIDESGMPKERFSAEFPKEGPSILRIQQVVRGDSAAYFCASSPKEYEQYFGPGTRLTVT.

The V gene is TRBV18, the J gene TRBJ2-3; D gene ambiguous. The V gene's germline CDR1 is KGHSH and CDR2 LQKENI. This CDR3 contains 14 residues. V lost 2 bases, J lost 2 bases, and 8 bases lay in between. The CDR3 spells CASSPLGVTDTQYF. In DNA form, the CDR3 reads TGTGCCAGCTCACCATTAGGAGTCACAGATACGCAGTATTTT. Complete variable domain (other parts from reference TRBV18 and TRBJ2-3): NAGVMQNPRHLVRRRGQEARLRCSPMKGHSHVYWYRQLPEEGLKFMVYLQKENIIDESGMPKERFSAEFPKEGPSILRIQQVVRGDSAAYFCASSPLGVTDTQYFGPGTRLTVL.

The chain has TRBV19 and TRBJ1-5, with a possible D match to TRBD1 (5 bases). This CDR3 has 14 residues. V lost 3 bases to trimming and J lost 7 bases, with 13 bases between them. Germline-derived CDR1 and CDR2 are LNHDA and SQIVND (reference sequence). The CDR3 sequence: CASSIDKGRQPQHF. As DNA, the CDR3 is TGTGCCAGTAGTATCGATAAGGGGAGGCAGCCCCAGCATTTT.